The next 4 T cell receptor beta chains were all read from a single sample in a study of early T cells in non-severe SARS-CoV-2 infection. TCRdb re-analysed the 5' RACE reads in MiXCR, keeping a single row per CDR3 protein. The sample holds roughly 53,000 distinct CDR3 sequences, 7% to 10% seen once. The sample consisted of whole blood. The source of these receptors is an adult who was a healthcare worker with PCR-confirmed SARS-CoV-2 infection or an uninfected control (not recorded which).

This sequence joins TRBV7-6 and TRBJ1-1; tentatively, D is TRBD1 (5 bases). CDR3 length equals 13 residues. Germline-derived CDR1 and CDR2 are SGHVS and FNYEAQ. Trimming removed 6 bases from V and 12 bases from J, with 20 bases in between. The CDR3 loop is CASRLTGDSESFF. The CDR3 nucleotides are TGTGCCAGCAGACTTACGGGGGATAGTGAGTCTTTCTTT. The complete variable domain, with remaining parts taken from reference TRBV7-6 and TRBJ1-1, reads GAGVSQSPRYKVTKRGQDVALRCDPISGHVSLYWYRQALGQGPEFLTYFNYEAQQDKSGLPNDRFSAERPEGSISTLTIQRTEQRDSAMYRCASRLTGDSESFFGQGTRLTVV.

The table lists this clonotype with many counts. Its ends do not fully match the called genes, so a read error is possible. The J gene is TRBJ1-1, the V gene TRBV7-9, with D perhaps matching TRBD1 (5 bases). The CDR3 is made up of 12 amino acids. Germline V lookup: CDR1 SEHNR, CDR2 FQNEAQ (reference sequence). The CDR3 sequence: CASSQRGTEVFF. Written as DNA, the CDR3 is TGTGCCAGCAGCCAACGGGGCACTGAAGTTTTCTTT.

V and J are TRBV30 and TRBJ2-1; D is possibly TRBD2 (6 bases). This CDR3 region has 15 residues. CDR1 and CDR2 (germline): GTSNPN, SVGIG (reference sequence). Trimming removed 0 bases from V and 1 base from J, with 10 bases in between. CDR3 sequence (DNA): TGTGCCTGGAGTGTACCCGGGGGTTCCTACAATGAGCAGTTCTTC. Translated, it gives CAWSVPGGSYNEQFF.

This clonotype showed up just a few times. The chain has TRBV20-1 and TRBJ2-4, with TRBD2 matching over 7 bases. The CDR3 runs to 13 residues. CDR1 is DFQATT and CDR2 is SNEGSKA in the germline V gene (reference sequence). V trimming: 6 bases; J trimming: 2 bases; junction bases outside the gene matches: 4. The CDR3 protein is CSAAGSPKNIQYF. The CDR3 region has the DNA TGCAGTGCAGCGGGGTCCCCCAAAAACATTCAGTACTTC.